This TCR beta chain was sequenced during a study of T cells in Graves' hyperthyroidism and ophthalmopathy. Study findings and constraints: A model of 13 V-J features distinguished ophthalmopathy from stable hyperthyroidism.

Authors of the study amplified TCR beta CDR3 regions from RNA transcripts. HTBI primers were used for first-round RT-PCR of the TCR CDR3. In TCRdb, the multiplex PCR reads were re-called with MiXCR into one record per CDR3 protein. The sample yields 530,000 or so distinct CDR3 sequences, approximately 44% seen once. The V and J ends lost 5 bases and 12 bases, in that order; junction bases with no gene match: 6. The CDR3 contains 12 residues. Germline loops: CDR1 SGHVS, CDR2 FQNEAQ. Together with thyroid ultrasound, orbital computed tomography, serum thyroxine and TRAb, clinical symptoms were used for diagnoses. A note on this clonotype: Its antigen is still unknown.

The chain combines TRBV7-8 with TRBJ1-2; 10 positions match TRBD1. What was sequenced was peripheral blood or thyroid tissue (not recorded which). This sequence was found in a woman under 30 with Graves' hyperthyroidism. The CDR3 DNA reads TGTGCCAGCAGCCCAGGGACAGGGGTGAACACCTTC. Amino acid sequence: CASSPGTGVNTF.